The sample holds a few counts of the clone carrying this TCR beta chain. The antigen is not known. Use of 60 Vbeta and 13 Jbeta primers characterized the PCR. Sequencing was performed with immunoSEQ multiplex PCR; in TCRdb, only in-frame clones are kept and a portion is missing. The table has under 200,000 clones, around 80% seen once. This specimen comes from a study of cytomegalovirus exposure and HLA in healthy donors. Study at large: Earlier, some 170 million T cells were analyzed, and more than 100 million unique TCR beta sequences were found among them.

V lost 5 bases and J lost 7; bases outside the gene matches: 7. Germline V gives CDR1 SGHTA, CDR2 FQGTGA. The CDR3 covers 16 residues. Study-wide results and limits: The authors enumerated under 200 TCR beta chains as linked to cytomegalovirus. Diagnosis of cytomegalovirus status made by the classifier reportedly showed high specificity and sensitivity.

The sequence was obtained from a woman in her forties or fifties in good health and CMV-seropositive. Sample: PBMCs. The chain recombines TRBV7-3 with TRBJ2-2, with 13 positions matching TRBD2. As DNA, the CDR3 is TGTGCCAGCAGCCCGGGACTAGCGGGGAGGGACGGGGAGCTGTTTTTT. Translated, it gives CASSPGLAGRDGELFF.